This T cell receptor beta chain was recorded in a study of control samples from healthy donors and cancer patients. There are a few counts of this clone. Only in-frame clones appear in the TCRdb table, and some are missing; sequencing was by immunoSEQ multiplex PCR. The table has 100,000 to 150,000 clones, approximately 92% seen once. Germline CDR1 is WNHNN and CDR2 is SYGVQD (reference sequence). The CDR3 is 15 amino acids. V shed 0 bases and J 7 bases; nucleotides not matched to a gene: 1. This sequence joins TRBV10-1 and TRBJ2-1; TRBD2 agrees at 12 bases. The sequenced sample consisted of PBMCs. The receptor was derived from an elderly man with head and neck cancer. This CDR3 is CASSESTSGRNEQFF. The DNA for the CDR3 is TGCGCCAGCAGTGAGTCAACTAGCGGGAGGAATGAGCAGTTCTTC.